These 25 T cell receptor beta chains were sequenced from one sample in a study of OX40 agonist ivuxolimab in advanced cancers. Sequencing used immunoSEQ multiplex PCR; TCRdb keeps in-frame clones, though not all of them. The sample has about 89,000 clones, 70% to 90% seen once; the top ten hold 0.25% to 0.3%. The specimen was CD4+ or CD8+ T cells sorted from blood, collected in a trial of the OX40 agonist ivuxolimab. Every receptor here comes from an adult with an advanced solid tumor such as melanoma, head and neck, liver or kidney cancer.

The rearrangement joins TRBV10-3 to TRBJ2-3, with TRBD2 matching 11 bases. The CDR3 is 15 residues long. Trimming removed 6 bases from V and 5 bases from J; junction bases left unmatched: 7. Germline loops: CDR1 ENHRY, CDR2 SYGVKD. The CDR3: CAIRTSGVLLDTQYF. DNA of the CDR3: TGTGCCATCAGGACTAGCGGGGTTTTACTAGATACGCAGTATTTT.

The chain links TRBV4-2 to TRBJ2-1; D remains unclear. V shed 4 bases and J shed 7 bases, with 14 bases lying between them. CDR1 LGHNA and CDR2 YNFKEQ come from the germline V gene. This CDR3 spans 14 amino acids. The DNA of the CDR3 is TGTGCCAGCAGCCCGGGTTCCACGTGGAATGAGCAGTTCTTC. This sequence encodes CASSPGSTWNEQFF.

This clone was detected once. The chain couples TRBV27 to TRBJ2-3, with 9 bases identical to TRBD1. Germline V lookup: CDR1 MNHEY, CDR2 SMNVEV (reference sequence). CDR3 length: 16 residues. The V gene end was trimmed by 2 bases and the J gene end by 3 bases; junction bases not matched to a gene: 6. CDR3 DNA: TGTGCCAGCAGTTTAACTGTGGGACAGGGTACAGATACGCAGTATTTT. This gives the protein CASSLTVGQGTDTQYF.

CDR3 protein: CAWSVAGQSPLHF. The DNA of the CDR3 is TGTGCCTGGAGTGTCGCAGGGCAGTCACCCCTCCACTTT. This chain connects TRBV30 to TRBJ1-6, with TRBD1 as a possible D gene (5 bases). The CDR3 runs 13 residues. V was trimmed by 0 bases and J by 10 bases, leaving 10 bases between them. Germline assignment: CDR1 GTSNPN and CDR2 SVGIG (reference sequence).

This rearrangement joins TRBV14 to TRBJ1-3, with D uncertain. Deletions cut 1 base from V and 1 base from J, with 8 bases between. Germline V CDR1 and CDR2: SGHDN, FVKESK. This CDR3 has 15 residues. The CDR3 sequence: CASSQARVSGNTIYF. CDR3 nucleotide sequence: TGTGCCAGCAGCCAAGCAAGGGTTTCTGGAAACACCATATATTTT.

The CDR3 sequence: CASSPSGANVLTF. The CDR3 coding sequence is TGTGCCAGCTCCCCCTCTGGGGCCAACGTCCTGACTTTC. The rearrangement links TRBV7-9 to TRBJ2-6, with D uncertain. The V gene's germline CDR1 is SEHNR and CDR2 FQNEAQ (reference sequence). Trimming pared 8 bases from V and 0 bases from J, leaving 5 bases between. This CDR3 contains 13 residues.

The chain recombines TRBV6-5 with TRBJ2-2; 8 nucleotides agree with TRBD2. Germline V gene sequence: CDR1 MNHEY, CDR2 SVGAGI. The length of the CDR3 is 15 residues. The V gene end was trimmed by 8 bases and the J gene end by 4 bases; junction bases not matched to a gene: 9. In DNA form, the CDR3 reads TGTGCCAGCCGGGAGGGGCCCCAGATCACCGGGGAGCTGTTTTTT. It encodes CASREGPQITGELFF.

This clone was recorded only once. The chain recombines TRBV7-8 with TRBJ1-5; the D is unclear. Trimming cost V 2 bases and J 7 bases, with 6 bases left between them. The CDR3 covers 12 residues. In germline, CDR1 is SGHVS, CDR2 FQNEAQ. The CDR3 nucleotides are TGTGCCAGCAGCTTAACGGACCAGCCCCAGCATTTT. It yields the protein CASSLTDQPQHF.

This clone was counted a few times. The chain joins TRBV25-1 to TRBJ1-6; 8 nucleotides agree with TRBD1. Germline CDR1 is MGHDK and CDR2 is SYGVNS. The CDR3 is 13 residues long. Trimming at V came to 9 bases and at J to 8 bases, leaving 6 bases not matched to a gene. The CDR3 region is CASRDRLDSPLHF. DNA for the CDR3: TGTGCCAGTAGGGACAGGTTAGATTCACCCCTCCACTTT.

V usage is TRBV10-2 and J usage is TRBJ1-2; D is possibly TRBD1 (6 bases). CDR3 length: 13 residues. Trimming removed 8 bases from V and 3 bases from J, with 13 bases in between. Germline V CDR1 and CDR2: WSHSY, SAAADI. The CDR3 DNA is TGCGCCAGCGGGGGGGACAACTACTATGGCTACACCTTC. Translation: CASGGDNYYGYTF.

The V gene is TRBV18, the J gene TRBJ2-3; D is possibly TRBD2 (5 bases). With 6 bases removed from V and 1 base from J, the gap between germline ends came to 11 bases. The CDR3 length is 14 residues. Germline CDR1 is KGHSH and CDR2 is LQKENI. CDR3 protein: CASSLGIGTDTQYF. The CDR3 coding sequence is TGTGCCAGCTCCCTCGGGATAGGCACAGATACGCAGTATTTT.

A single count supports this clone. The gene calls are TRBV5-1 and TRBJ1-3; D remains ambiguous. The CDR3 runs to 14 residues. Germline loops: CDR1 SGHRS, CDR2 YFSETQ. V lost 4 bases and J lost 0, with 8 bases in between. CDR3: CASSLDASGNTIYF. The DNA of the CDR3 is TGCGCCAGCAGCCTAGATGCCTCTGGAAACACCATATATTTT.

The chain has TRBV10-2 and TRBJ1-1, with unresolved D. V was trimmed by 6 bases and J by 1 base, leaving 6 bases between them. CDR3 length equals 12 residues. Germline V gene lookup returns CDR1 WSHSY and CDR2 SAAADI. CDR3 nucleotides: TGCGCCAGCAGCCCCACGAACACTGAAGCTTTCTTT. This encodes CASSPTNTEAFF.

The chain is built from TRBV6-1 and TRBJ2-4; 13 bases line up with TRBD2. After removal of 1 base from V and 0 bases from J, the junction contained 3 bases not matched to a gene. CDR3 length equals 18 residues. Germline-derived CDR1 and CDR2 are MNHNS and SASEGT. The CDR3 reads CASSEGTSGGAAKNIQYF. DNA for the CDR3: TGTGCCAGCAGTGAAGGGACTAGCGGGGGCGCAGCCAAAAACATTCAGTACTTC.

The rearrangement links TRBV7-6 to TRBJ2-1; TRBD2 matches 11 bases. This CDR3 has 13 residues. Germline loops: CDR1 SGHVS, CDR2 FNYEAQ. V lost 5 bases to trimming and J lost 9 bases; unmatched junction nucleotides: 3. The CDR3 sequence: CASSTGTSGEQFF. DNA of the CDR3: TGTGCCAGCAGCACGGGGACTAGCGGTGAGCAGTTCTTC.

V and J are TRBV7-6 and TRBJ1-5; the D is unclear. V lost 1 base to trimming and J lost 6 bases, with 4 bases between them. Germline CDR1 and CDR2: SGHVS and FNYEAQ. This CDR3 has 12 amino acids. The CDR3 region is CASSLVGQPQHF. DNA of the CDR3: TGTGCCAGCAGCTTAGTTGGTCAGCCCCAGCATTTT.

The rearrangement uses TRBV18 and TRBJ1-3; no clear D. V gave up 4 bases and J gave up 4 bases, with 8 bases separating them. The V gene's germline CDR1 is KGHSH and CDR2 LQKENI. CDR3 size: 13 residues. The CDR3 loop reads CASSQGWGNTIYF. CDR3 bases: TGTGCCAGCTCACAAGGTTGGGGAAACACCATATATTTT.

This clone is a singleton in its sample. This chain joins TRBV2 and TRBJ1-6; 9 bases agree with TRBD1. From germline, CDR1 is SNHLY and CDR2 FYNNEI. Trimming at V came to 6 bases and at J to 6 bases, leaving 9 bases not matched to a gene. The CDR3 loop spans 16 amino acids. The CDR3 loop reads CASRGGQGTINSPLHF. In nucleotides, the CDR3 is TGTGCCAGCAGGGGGGGACAGGGAACTATTAATTCACCCCTCCACTTT.

The CDR3 spells CASSGRGQGARNTEAFF. The CDR3 bases are TGTGCCAGCAGTGGCCGGGGGCAGGGGGCTAGGAACACTGAAGCTTTCTTT. The V gene is TRBV25-1, the J gene TRBJ1-1; TRBD1 aligns across 8 bases. Losses at the gene ends were 4 bases for V and 1 base for J; bases not matched to a gene: 11. Germline V gene sequence: CDR1 MGHDK, CDR2 SYGVNS. The CDR3 runs to 17 residues.

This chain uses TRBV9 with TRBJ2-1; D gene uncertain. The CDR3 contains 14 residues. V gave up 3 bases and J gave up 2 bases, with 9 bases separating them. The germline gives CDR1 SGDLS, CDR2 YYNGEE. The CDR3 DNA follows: TGTGCCAGCAGCGCCTCTCCCACCTACAATGAGCAGTTCTTC. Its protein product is CASSASPTYNEQFF.

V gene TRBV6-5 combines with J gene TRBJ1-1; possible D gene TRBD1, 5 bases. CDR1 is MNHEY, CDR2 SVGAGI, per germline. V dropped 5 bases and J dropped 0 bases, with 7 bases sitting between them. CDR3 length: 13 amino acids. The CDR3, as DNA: TGTGCCAGCAGTCGACAGATGAACACTGAAGCTTTCTTT. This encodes CASSRQMNTEAFF.

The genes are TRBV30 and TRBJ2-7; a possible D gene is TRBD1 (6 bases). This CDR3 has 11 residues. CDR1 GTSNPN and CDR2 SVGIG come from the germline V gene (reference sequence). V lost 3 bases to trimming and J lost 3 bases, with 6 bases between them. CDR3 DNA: TGTGCCTGGAGACAGGGCTACGAGCAGTACTTC. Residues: CAWRQGYEQYF.

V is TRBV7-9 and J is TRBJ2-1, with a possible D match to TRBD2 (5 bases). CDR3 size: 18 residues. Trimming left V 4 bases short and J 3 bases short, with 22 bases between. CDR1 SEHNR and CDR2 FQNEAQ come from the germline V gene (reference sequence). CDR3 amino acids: CASSSRPFGSRGYNEQFF. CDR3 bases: TGTGCCAGCAGCTCCCGCCCTTTTGGTAGCCGGGGCTACAATGAGCAGTTCTTC.

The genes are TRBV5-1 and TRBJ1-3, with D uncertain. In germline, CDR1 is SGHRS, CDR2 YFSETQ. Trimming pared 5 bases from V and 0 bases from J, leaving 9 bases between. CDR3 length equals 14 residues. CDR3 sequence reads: CASSQSNSGNTIYF. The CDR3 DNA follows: TGCGCCAGCAGTCAGTCTAACTCTGGAAACACCATATATTTT.

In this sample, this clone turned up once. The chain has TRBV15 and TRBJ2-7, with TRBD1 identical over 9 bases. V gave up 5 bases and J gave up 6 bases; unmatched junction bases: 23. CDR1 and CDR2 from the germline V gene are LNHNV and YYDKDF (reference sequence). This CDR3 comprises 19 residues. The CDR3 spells CATSRSCSGLGQGMCEQYF. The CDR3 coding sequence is TGTGCCACCAGCCGTAGTTGTTCTGGGCTGGGACAGGGAATGTGCGAGCAGTACTTC.